The present TCR beta chain was sequenced within a study of blood T cells in healthy people across ages. Study information: With template switching, about one barcoded beta molecule was captured per two T cells. General study results and limits: Significant beta diversity loss was already apparent by age approximately 38, declining roughly linearly.

Comments on this clonotype: Its cognate antigen is unknown.

Each of the donors had roughly 9.3 milliliters of peripheral blood drawn into EDTA-treated Vacutainer tubes. Each sample gave at least 6 million isolated PBMCs. A sample-barcoded 5' primer and a J-beta primer mix were used in a second PCR of about 7 to 12 cycles. A single record per CDR3 protein comes from TCRdb applying MiXCR to the 5' RACE reads. This table holds about 1 million distinct CDR3 sequences, over 35% found once. The source material was blood. This TCR derives from a woman aged 55-69 years in good health.

DNA of the CDR3: TGCGCCAGCAGCTTGGGCCCTCCCAGGGAAGTGGGAACAGATACGCAGTATTTT. Translating it yields CASSLGPPREVGTDTQYF. The V gene is TRBV5-1, the J gene TRBJ2-3; D possibly corresponds to TRBD1 (5 bases). The V end was cut by 0 bases, the J end by 3 bases, with 20 bases between. The germline CDR1 and CDR2 sequences are SGHRS and YFSETQ. CDR3 length: 18 residues. The full variable domain, its missing parts supplied by reference TRBV5-1 and TRBJ2-3, is KAGVTQTPRYLIKTRGQQVTLSCSPISGHRSVSWYQQTPGQGLQFLFEYFSETQRNKGNFPGRFSGRQFSNSRSEMNVSTLELGDSALYLCASSLGPPREVGTDTQYFGPGTRLTVL.